These T cell receptor beta chains were read from a single sample in a study of control samples from healthy donors and cancer patients. Assay used: immunoSEQ multiplex PCR; TCRdb lists only in-frame clones, some missing. Of 150,000 to 200,000 clones detected, around 94% appear once; the ten largest clones hold just over 1.4%. Specimen: blood. Receptor source: a man aged 25 to 45 in good health. CDR3s include the opening cysteine and the closing phenylalanine or tryptophan. The D gene is left open where the match is weak. Clone size appears in some rows only: once, few, many, or a class for an expanded clone.

d_call j_call v_call clone_size cdr3_aa cdr3_nt
NA TRBJ1-2 TRBV19 NA CASRSSGYGYTF TGTGCCAGTAGGAGTTCGGGCTATGGCTACACCTTC
NA TRBJ2-2 TRBV30 once CARPGDSSTGELFF TGTGCCCGCCCCGGCGACAGTTCGACCGGGGAGCTGTTTTTT
TRBD2 TRBJ2-2 TRBV2 few CASSVAGARTGELFF TGTGCCAGCAGTGTCGCGGGAGCTCGGACCGGGGAGCTGTTTTTT
NA TRBJ1-4 TRBV7-9 NA CASSLAYNSHNEKLFF TGTGCCAGCAGCTTAGCGTACAACAGTCATAATGAAAAACTGTTTTTT
TRBD1 TRBJ2-7 TRBV27 NA CASSPGQGYEQYF TGTGCCAGCAGTCCGGGACAGGGATACGAGCAGTACTTC
TRBD1 TRBJ1-1 TRBV5-4 NA CASSPRQGNTEAFF TGTGCCAGCAGCCCGCGACAGGGTAACACTGAAGCTTTCTTT
NA TRBJ1-1 TRBV27 NA CASSLTVGNTEAFF TGTGCCAGCAGTTTGACGGTTGGGAACACTGAAGCTTTCTTT
NA TRBJ2-3 TRBV10-1 NA CASSEYRGGTDTQYF TGCGCCAGCAGCGAATATAGGGGGGGTACAGATACGCAGTATTTT
NA TRBJ1-1 TRBV9 NA CASSSGTHEAFF TGTGCCAGCAGCTCTGGGACACATGAAGCTTTCTTT
NA TRBJ2-3 TRBV11-2 NA CASSLGDTQYF TGTGCCAGCAGCCTCGGGGATACGCAGTATTTT
NA TRBJ2-1 TRBV7-9 NA CASSFYPTGLSYNEQFF TGTGCCAGCAGTTTTTACCCAACAGGGTTGTCCTACAATGAGCAGTTCTTC
TRBD1 TRBJ2-7 TRBV7-8 NA CASSQTGAGYEQYF TGTGCCAGCAGTCAAACAGGGGCCGGCTACGAGCAGTACTTC
NA TRBJ1-6 TRBV5-4 NA CASSWDTLGSLHF TGTGCCAGCAGCTGGGACACCCTTGGTAGCCTCCACTTT
NA TRBJ2-3 TRBV2 NA CASRAAPQSTDTQYF TGTGCCAGCAGAGCGGCTCCGCAAAGCACAGATACGCAGTATTTT
NA TRBJ2-4 TRBV6-1 once CASSDMSGGLAKNIQYF TGTGCCAGCAGTGACATGTCAGGTGGGCTAGCCAAAAACATTCAGTACTTC
TRBD1 TRBJ1-3 TRBV5-8 NA CASSWNRGSGNTIYF TGTGCCAGCAGCTGGAACAGGGGTTCGGGAAACACCATATATTTT
NA TRBJ1-6 TRBV19 NA CASSNAGNSPLHF TGTGCCAGTAGTAACGCAGGGAACTCACCCCTCCACTTT
TRBD1 TRBJ2-7 TRBV5-4 NA CASSLGRGRYEQYF TGTGCCAGCAGCTTGGGCAGGGGGCGCTACGAGCAGTACTTC
NA TRBJ1-5 TRBV5-1 NA CASSPGGNSNQPQHF TGCGCCAGCAGCCCGGGGGGTAACAGCAATCAGCCCCAGCATTTT
TRBD1 TRBJ1-5 TRBV3-1/TRBV3-2 NA CASSQTDRVPQPQHF TGTGCCAGCAGCCAAACGGACAGGGTACCCCAGCCCCAGCATTTT
NA TRBJ1-1 TRBV7-3 NA CASSPNTLNTEAFF TGTGCCAGCAGCCCGAACACACTGAACACTGAAGCTTTCTTT
NA TRBJ2-7 TRBV11-2 NA CASSRSPGEGYYEQYF TGTGCCAGCAGCCGGAGTCCCGGGGAAGGTTACTACGAGCAGTACTTC
NA TRBJ2-7 TRBV6-5 NA CASSLKGFREQYF TGTGCCAGCAGTCTTAAGGGGTTCAGGGAGCAGTACTTC
NA TRBJ2-5 TRBV5-1 NA CASSLPKGTMETQYF TGCGCCAGCAGCTTGCCCAAGGGGACGATGGAGACCCAGTACTTC
NA TRBJ1-2 TRBV12-5 once CASGFSGYGYTF TGTGCTAGTGGTTTTTCTGGGTACGGCTACACCTTC
NA TRBJ1-1 TRBV27 NA CASSSNRRGGTEAFF TGTGCCAGCAGCAGTAACAGGAGAGGAGGCACTGAAGCTTTCTTT
NA TRBJ1-3 TRBV5-6 once CASSLGPISGNTIYF TGTGCCAGCAGCTTGGGACCGATCTCTGGAAACACCATATATTTT
NA TRBJ1-2 TRBV6-5 NA CASSYSGQSYTF TGTGCCAGCAGTTACTCCGGGCAGAGCTACACCTTC